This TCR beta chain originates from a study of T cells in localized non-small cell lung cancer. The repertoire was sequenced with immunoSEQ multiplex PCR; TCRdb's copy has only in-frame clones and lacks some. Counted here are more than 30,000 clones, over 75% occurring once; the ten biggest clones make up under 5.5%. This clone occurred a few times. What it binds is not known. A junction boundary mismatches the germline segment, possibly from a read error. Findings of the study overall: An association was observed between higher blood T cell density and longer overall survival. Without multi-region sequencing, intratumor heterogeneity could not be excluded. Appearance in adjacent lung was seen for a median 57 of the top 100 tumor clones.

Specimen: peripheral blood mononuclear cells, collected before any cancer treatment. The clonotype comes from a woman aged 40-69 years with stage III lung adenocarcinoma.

The CDR3: CPQAGPKTEAFF. The CDR3 DNA is TGCCCCCAAGCAGGGCCAAAGACTGAAGCTTTCTTT. The chain carries TRBV6-4 and TRBJ1-1; D is perhaps TRBD1 (5 bases). The CDR3 covers 12 residues. From germline, CDR1 is MRHNA and CDR2 SNTAGT.